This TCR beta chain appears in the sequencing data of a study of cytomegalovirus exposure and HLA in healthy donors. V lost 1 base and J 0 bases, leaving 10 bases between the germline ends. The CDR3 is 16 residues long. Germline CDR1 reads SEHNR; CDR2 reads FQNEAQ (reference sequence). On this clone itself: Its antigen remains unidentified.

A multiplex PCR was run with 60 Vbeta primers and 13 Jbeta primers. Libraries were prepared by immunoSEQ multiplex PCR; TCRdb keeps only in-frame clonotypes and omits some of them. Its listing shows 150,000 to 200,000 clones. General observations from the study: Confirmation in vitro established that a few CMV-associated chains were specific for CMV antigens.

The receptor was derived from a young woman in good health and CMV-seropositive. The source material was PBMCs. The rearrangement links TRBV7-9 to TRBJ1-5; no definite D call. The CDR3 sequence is CASSLGADYSNQPQHF. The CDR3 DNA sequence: TGTGCCAGCAGCTTAGGGGCAGATTATAGCAATCAGCCCCAGCATTTT.